Given below is one TCR beta chain in context. In the sorted-subset replicate PCRs, 200 ng DNA, 25,000 to 35,000 T cell genomes, was used. The table came from immunoSEQ multiplex PCR; TCRdb's copy has only in-frame clones and leaves some out. The repertoire holds about 2.5 million clones, with about 90% as singletons. The data originate from a study of shared clonotypes between healthy human individuals. Investigators divided CD4+ cells into CD45RA+ naive and CD45RA-negative memory subsets. The length of the CDR3 is 12 residues. V gave up 6 bases and J gave up 6 bases, with 11 bases separating them. Germline V gives CDR1 MNHEY, CDR2 SVGAGI.

J is TRBJ2-5 and V is TRBV6-5; D gene unclear. This sequence was found in a man younger than 30 in good health. Some clones in this sample may be carry-over from other donors' samples. The sequenced material came from naive CD4+ T cells from PBMCs. Indicated subset: CD45RA+ positively selected. The chain's CDR3 is CASRSIGQTQYF. The CDR3 DNA follows: TGTGCCAGCAGGTCTATTGGCCAGACCCAGTACTTC.